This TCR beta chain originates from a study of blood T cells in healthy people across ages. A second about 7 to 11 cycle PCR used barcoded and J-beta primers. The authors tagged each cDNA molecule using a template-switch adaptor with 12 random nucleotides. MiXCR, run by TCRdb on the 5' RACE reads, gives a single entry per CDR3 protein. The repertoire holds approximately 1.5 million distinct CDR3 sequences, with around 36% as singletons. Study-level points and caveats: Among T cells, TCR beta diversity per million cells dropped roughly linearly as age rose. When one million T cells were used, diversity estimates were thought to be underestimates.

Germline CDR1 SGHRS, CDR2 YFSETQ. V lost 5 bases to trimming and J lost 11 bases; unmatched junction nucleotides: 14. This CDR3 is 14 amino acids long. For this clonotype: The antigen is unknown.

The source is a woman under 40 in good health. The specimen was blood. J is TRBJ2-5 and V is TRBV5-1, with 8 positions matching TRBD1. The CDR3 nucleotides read TGCGCCAGCAGGCCGGGACAGGCACCCTACGGGCAGTACTTC. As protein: CASRPGQAPYGQYF. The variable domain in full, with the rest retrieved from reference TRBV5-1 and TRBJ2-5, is KAGVTQTPRYLIKTRGQQVTLSCSPISGHRSVSWYQQTPGQGLQFLFEYFSETQRNKGNFPGRFSGRQFSNSRSEMNVSTLELGDSALYLCASRPGQAPYGQYFGPGTRLLVL.